The rows below give T cell receptor beta chains drawn from one sample of a study of T cell repertoires in cytomegalovirus infection. TCRdb called the reads again in MiXCR, with one record for every CDR3 protein. The table has approximately 630,000 distinct CDR3 sequences, 20% to 25% seen once. Material: CD8+ T cells from PBMCs. The receptor set was obtained from a human donor in good health (CMV status not recorded). Some clones in this sample may be carry-over from other donors' samples. The CDR3 runs from the conserved cysteine through the conserved F or W. D genes are given only for firm matches. Clone size, where shown, is once, few, many, or a class for clones that have expanded.

abundance,j_gene,d_gene,v_gene,CDR3nt,CDR3aa
few,TRBJ2-5,NA,TRBV14,TGTGCCAGCAGCCAGTGGGTAGGGAACCAAGAGACCCAGTACTTC,CASSQWVGNQETQYF
few,TRBJ1-5,NA,TRBV9,TGTGCCAGCAGCGTAGCTGTCAATCAGCCCCAGCATTTT,CASSVAVNQPQHF
few,TRBJ1-2,NA,TRBV13,TGTGCCAGCAGCGACTGGGACCGCTACACCTTC,CASSDWDRYTF
few,TRBJ2-7,NA,TRBV20-1,TGCAGTGCTAGACTAGACAGCACCTACGAGCAGTACTTC,CSARLDSTYEQYF
NA,TRBJ1-2,NA,TRBV10-3,TGTGCCATCAGTGCTGAGAATCCTAACTATGGCTACACCTTC,CAISAENPNYGYTF
NA,TRBJ2-1,NA,TRBV9,TGTGCCAGCAGCGAGGACCTCGGACTCAATGAGCAGTTCTTC,CASSEDLGLNEQFF
NA,TRBJ2-1,NA,TRBV4-1,TGCGCCAGCAGCCCGCAGGGGTCCTACTACAATGAGCAGTTCTTC,CASSPQGSYYNEQFF
NA,TRBJ2-5,NA,TRBV6-5,TGTGCCAGCAGTGCTCGGGCCGCAAGTTGGACCCAGTACTTC,CASSARAASWTQYF
many,TRBJ1-1,NA,TRBV7-8,TGTGCCAGCAGCCAGGACCCGATGGGCACTGAAGCTTTCTTT,CASSQDPMGTEAFF
few,TRBJ2-4,NA,TRBV2,TGTGCCAGCAGTGGGGGTGGAGCCAAAAACATTCAGTACTTC,CASSGGGAKNIQYF
many,TRBJ2-1,TRBD2,TRBV4-1,TGCGCCAGCAGCTTGACTAGCGGGGGGGCGGGCAATGAGCAGTTCTTC,CASSLTSGGAGNEQFF
NA,TRBJ1-2,NA,TRBV29-1,TGCAGCGTTGCACTGGGCAGGGTGCGTGGCTACACCTTC,CSVALGRVRGYTF
NA,TRBJ2-5,NA,TRBV6-5,TGTGCCAGCACCCATGGGAAGACCCAGTACTTC,CASTHGKTQYF
many,TRBJ2-6,NA,TRBV7-2,TGTGCCAGCACCAGAGGGGCCAACGTCCTGACTTTC,CASTRGANVLTF
few,TRBJ2-1,TRBD2,TRBV6-1,TGTGCCAGCAGAGACCCGACTAGCGGGGCCTCTAGGAATGAGCAGTTCTTC,CASRDPTSGASRNEQFF
few,TRBJ2-6,NA,TRBV7-9,TGTGCCAGCGGCGGTTGGAGTACTGGGGCCAACGTCCTGACTTTC,CASGGWSTGANVLTF
many,TRBJ2-1,NA,TRBV6-1,TGTGCCAGCAGTGAATTTGCCGCGTTTCTTGAGCAGTTCTTC,CASSEFAAFLEQFF
many,TRBJ1-6,TRBD1,TRBV6-1,TGTGCCAGCAGGGGGACAGGGAATTCACCCCTCCACTTT,CASRGTGNSPLHF
few,TRBJ2-1,NA,TRBV29-1,TGCAGCGTTTGTTGGGGGATGCGCGATGAGCAGTTCTTC,CSVCWGMRDEQFF
NA,TRBJ2-5,TRBD2,TRBV7-9,TGTGCCAGCAGCTCCCGGACTAGCGGGGGGGGAGAGACCCAGTACTTC,CASSSRTSGGGETQYF
NA,TRBJ2-7,NA,TRBV20-1,TGCAGTGCTAGAGGGGGGTCTTTTTACGAGCAGTACTTC,CSARGGSFYEQYF
many,TRBJ2-7,TRBD2,TRBV7-6,TGTGCCAGCAGCTTAGAACTTGGCGGGGGGGCGATCGAGCAGTACTTC,CASSLELGGGAIEQYF
few,TRBJ2-3,TRBD2,TRBV20-1,TGCAGTGCTAGGAAACTAGCGGAGAGCACAGATACGCAGTATTTT,CSARKLAESTDTQYF
few,TRBJ2-4,NA,TRBV5-1,TGCGCCAGCAGCTTTGGAACAGGAAGACTGAAAAACATTCAGTACTTC,CASSFGTGRLKNIQYF
NA,TRBJ2-1,NA,TRBV4-3,TGCGCCAGCAGCCAGATTTTACGAGGTGGTTCCTACAATGAGCAGTTCTTC,CASSQILRGGSYNEQFF
NA,TRBJ2-1,TRBD1,TRBV19,TGTGCCAGTAGTATAGAGCAGGGGGCTGAGGATGAGCAGTTCTTC,CASSIEQGAEDEQFF
few,TRBJ2-4,NA,TRBV28,TGTGCCAGCAGTTTATACCCAGGGAAGGACATTCAGTACTTC,CASSLYPGKDIQYF
NA,TRBJ1-2,NA,TRBV6-6,TGTGCCAGCACCCAGGGTTTTGGCTATGGCTACACCTTC,CASTQGFGYGYTF
few,TRBJ2-1,NA,TRBV2,TGTGCCGTAGAGACAGGAGACTCTTCCTACCCCATCTTC,CAVETGDSSYPIF
few,TRBJ1-6,NA,TRBV28,TGTGCCAGCAGCCCGCCTATAGGAGGGGGGACTAATTCACCCCTCCACTTT,CASSPPIGGGTNSPLHF
few,TRBJ2-3,NA,TRBV2,TGTGCCAGCAGTGAAGGACATTCTAGCACAGATACGCAGTATTTT,CASSEGHSSTDTQYF
many,TRBJ1-4,NA,TRBV12-3/TRBV12-4,TGTGCCAGCAGTCCCCGGGGGTCGGATGAAAAACTGTTTTTT,CASSPRGSDEKLFF
many,TRBJ2-1,TRBD2,TRBV7-2,TGTGCCAGCAGCCCGCTAGCGGGGGGGCCTTCGCATGAGCAGTTCTTC,CASSPLAGGPSHEQFF
many,TRBJ1-3,NA,TRBV7-2,TGTGCCAGCAGCTTTTCAGCAGGCTCTGGAAACACCATATATTTT,CASSFSAGSGNTIYF
NA,TRBJ2-1,NA,TRBV13,TGTGCCAGCAGCTCGGACAGCCACAATGAGCAGTTCTTC,CASSSDSHNEQFF
few,TRBJ1-3,NA,TRBV4-1,TGCGCCAGCAGCCAAGATCCGGGGGCGTATGGAAACACCATATATTTT,CASSQDPGAYGNTIYF
NA,TRBJ1-5,NA,TRBV28,TGTGCCAGCAGTGAGGGGCGAGGACAGCCCCAGCATTTT,CASSEGRGQPQHF
few,TRBJ2-2,NA,TRBV20-1,TGCAGTGCTAGAGATTTGGTCAACGGAGGAGGGAAAACCGGGGAGCTGTTTTTT,CSARDLVNGGGKTGELFF
many,TRBJ2-1,TRBD2,TRBV7-2,TGTGCCCACGACAGCGGGGGGCTCAATGAGCAGTTCTTC,CAHDSGGLNEQFF
NA,TRBJ2-1,NA,TRBV29-1,TGCAGCGTTTCCGGACCCTACAATGAGCAGTTCTTC,CSVSGPYNEQFF
NA,TRBJ1-5,TRBD1,TRBV2,TGTGCCAGCAGTGAGAGGACAGGGTGGCAGCCCCAGCATTTT,CASSERTGWQPQHF
few,TRBJ1-3,NA,TRBV11-2,TGTGCCAGCAGCTACGAGAGGATCCTTGGAAACACCATATATTTT,CASSYERILGNTIYF
NA,TRBJ1-2,TRBD1,TRBV29-1,TGCAGCGTTGACCCGACAGGGCGATACACCTTC,CSVDPTGRYTF
many,TRBJ2-1,NA,TRBV28,TGTGCCAGCAGTTTAAGAATCCTCGGAAATGAGCAGTTCTTC,CASSLRILGNEQFF
NA,TRBJ1-2,NA,TRBV6-4,TGTGCCAGCAGTAACTATGGGGTTAACTATGGCTACACCTTC,CASSNYGVNYGYTF
many,TRBJ2-1,TRBD2,TRBV15,TGTGCCACCAGCAGAGCCGCCTGGCGGGGGGAGTTCTTC,CATSRAAWRGEFF
many,TRBJ1-1,NA,TRBV28,TGTGCCAGCAGTTTCTTAGGCAGGGTTGGCAACACTGAAGCTTTCTTT,CASSFLGRVGNTEAFF
NA,TRBJ2-7,NA,TRBV29-1,TGCAGCGTTTTGACCCACTACGAGCAGTACTTC,CSVLTHYEQYF
NA,TRBJ2-1,NA,TRBV2,TGTGCCAGCAGATCGAAACACAATGAGCAGTTCTTC,CASRSKHNEQFF
many,TRBJ1-4,TRBD1,TRBV12-3/TRBV12-4,TGTGCCAGCAGCCTGACAGGGGGCTGGGAAAAACTGTTTTTT,CASSLTGGWEKLFF
many,TRBJ2-3,NA,TRBV11-3,TGTGCCAGCAGCTCGCCAATGGCAGATACGCAGTATTTT,CASSSPMADTQYF
NA,TRBJ2-7,TRBD1,TRBV2,TGTGCCAGCAGTTTCTACCGGGACAGGCCCTCCTACGAGCAGTACTTC,CASSFYRDRPSYEQYF
NA,TRBJ2-1,TRBD1,TRBV20-1,TGCAGTGCTAGTCGCAGGGGCACAGGGGTCTACAATGAGCAGTTCTTC,CSASRRGTGVYNEQFF